This T cell receptor (beta chain) was recovered during a study of early T cells in non-severe SARS-CoV-2 infection. This CDR3 has 14 residues. Trimming removed 7 bases from V and 7 bases from J, with 14 bases in between. Per germline, CDR1 MNHNY and CDR2 SVGAGI (reference sequence). Via MiXCR, TCRdb re-called the 5' RACE reads, giving one row per CDR3 protein. The data contain approximately 64,000 distinct CDR3 sequences, 18% of them singletons. This clonotype was seen more than once but under ten times. The chain uses TRBV6-6 and TRBJ1-6, with a weak D call TRBD1 (5 bases). This material consisted of whole blood, taken at baseline. The receptor was derived from an adult who was a healthcare worker with PCR-confirmed SARS-CoV-2 infection or an uninfected control (not recorded which). The CDR3 nucleotides read TGTGCCAGCACTACCGGGACGGGCAATTCACCCCTCCACTTT. Protein product: CASTTGTGNSPLHF.